This T cell receptor beta chain was retrieved from a study of CD8 T cells in ankylosing spondylitis. Findings of the study overall: Significant enrichment of disease-linked clones was reported in matched ankylosing spondylitis synovial fluid. Relatively rare in peripheral blood, disease-linked clones were also CD8+. Typical of ankylosing spondylitis blood, it appeared, was a TCR beta motif of eight highly homologous variants.

Germline CDR1 is SGHRS and CDR2 is YFSETQ. V lost 0 bases and J 0 bases, leaving 3 bases between the germline ends. There are 13 residues in the CDR3. Ten or more counts support this clonotype. Its antigen is undetermined. TCRdb re-derived calls from the 5' RACE reads in MiXCR, one entry per CDR3 protein. The table records around 17,000 distinct CDR3 sequences, approximately 8.4% of them present only once. The chain links TRBV5-1 to TRBJ1-1; D not resolved. Input material: blood. This clonotype originated in a male donor with ankylosing spondylitis or in good health (not recorded which). The CDR3 sequence: CASSLGLNTEAFF. CDR3 sequence (DNA): TGCGCCAGCAGCTTGGGGTTGAACACTGAAGCTTTCTTT.